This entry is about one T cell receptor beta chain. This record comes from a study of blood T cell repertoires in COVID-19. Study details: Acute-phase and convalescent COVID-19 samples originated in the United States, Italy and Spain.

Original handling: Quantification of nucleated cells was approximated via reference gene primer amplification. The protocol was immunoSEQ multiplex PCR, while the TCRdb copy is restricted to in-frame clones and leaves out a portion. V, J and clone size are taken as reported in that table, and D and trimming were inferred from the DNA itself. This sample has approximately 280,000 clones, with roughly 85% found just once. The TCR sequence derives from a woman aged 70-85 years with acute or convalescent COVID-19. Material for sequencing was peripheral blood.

DNA of the CDR3: TGTGCCAGCAGCCGACGGGGACAGGGGGGTACCGGGGAGCTGTTTTTT. This translates into CASSRRGQGGTGELFF. V is TRBV3-1 (or the pseudogene TRBV3-2) and J is TRBJ2-2; 11 nucleotides line up with TRBD1. V was clipped by 4 bases and J by 5 bases; unmatched bases: 6. Germline V gene lookup returns CDR1 LGHDT and CDR2 YNNKEL (reference sequence). This CDR3 is built from 16 residues.